Listed below are T cell receptor beta chains from one sample, sequenced in a study of T cells in Graves' hyperthyroidism and ophthalmopathy. Each CDR3 protein is one row after TCRdb ran MiXCR on the multiplex PCR reads. The table shows 500,000 to 600,000 distinct CDR3 sequences, with 15% to 20% occurring only once. Input material: blood. The receptors stem from a man aged 35 to 55 with Graves' ophthalmopathy. Each CDR3 is given with its conserved first and last residue. A D gene is named only where the DNA matches it firmly. Rows give clone size only sometimes, using once, few, many, or a class for an expanded clone.

v_call	clone_size	d_call	j_call	cdr3_nt	cdr3_aa
TRBV12-3/TRBV12-4	.	TRBD1	TRBJ2-4	TGTGCCAGCAGTCGACAGGGGAACATTCAGTACTTC	CASSRQGNIQYF
TRBV15	.	TRBD2	TRBJ2-1	TGTGCCACCAGCAGAGGTAGCGGGGGGGTTCGGAATGAGCAGTTCTTC	CATSRGSGGVRNEQFF
TRBV28	many	.	TRBJ1-5	TGTGCCAGCAGTTTTCAAGGAGGGAGTCAGCCCCAGCATTTT	CASSFQGGSQPQHF
TRBV4-3	few	TRBD2	TRBJ2-4	TGCGCCAGCAGCCAAGATGGAGGGAGGGATCGAAGGAACATTCAGTACTTC	CASSQDGGRDRRNIQYF
TRBV24-1	.	TRBD2	TRBJ2-1	TGTGCCACCAGTGACCCATCTGCTAGCGGGAATAATGAGCAGTTCTTC	CATSDPSASGNNEQFF
TRBV20-1	.	.	TRBJ1-2	TGCAGTGCTAGATTAGGGAATTACGGCTACACCTTC	CSARLGNYGYTF
TRBV30	.	.	TRBJ1-5	TGTGCCTGGAACCCCGGGATAGGTGACCAGCCCCAGCATTTT	CAWNPGIGDQPQHF
TRBV9	.	.	TRBJ1-5	TGTGCCAGCAGCGTACTCGGGACGGGTCAGCCCCAGCATTTT	CASSVLGTGQPQHF
TRBV7-8	.	TRBD2	TRBJ2-7	TGTGCCAGCAGCCCGACCCGGACTAGCAGCGAGCAGTACTTC	CASSPTRTSSEQYF
TRBV30	many	TRBD2	TRBJ2-2	TGTGCCTGGAGCCCCGGGTTAGCGGGAAGCCGGGAGCTGTTTTTT	CAWSPGLAGSRELFF
TRBV6-1	.	.	TRBJ2-7	TGTGCCAGCAGTGAACGGGGCATGGGGCTTTCCTACGAGCAGTACTTC	CASSERGMGLSYEQYF
TRBV5-1	few	.	TRBJ1-4	TGCGCCAGCAGCTTCCAAGGTGGACGCGGTGAAAAACTGTTTTTT	CASSFQGGRGEKLFF
TRBV29-1	few	.	TRBJ2-1	TGCAGCGTTCGAGGGCCTTTGAACAATGAGCAGTTCTTC	CSVRGPLNNEQFF
TRBV5-1	many	TRBD2	TRBJ2-3	TGCGCCAGCAGCTCACATAGTGGACTAGCGGCAGATACGCAGTATTTT	CASSSHSGLAADTQYF
TRBV4-2	.	.	TRBJ2-1	TGTGCCAGCAGCCCCGGGACTTCCCTTCTCAATGAGCAGTTCTTC	CASSPGTSLLNEQFF
TRBV3-1	few	TRBD2	TRBJ2-5	TGTGCCAGCAGCCAAGAGAGGGTAGCGGGGTTCCAAGAGACCCAGTACTTC	CASSQERVAGFQETQYF
TRBV20-1	.	.	TRBJ2-7	TGCAGTGTGCCCCGGCCCCCGACCTTAACCGAGCAGTACTTC	CSVPRPPTLTEQYF
TRBV6-1	.	.	TRBJ1-6	TGTGCCAGCAGTGGACATAATAATTCACCCCTCCACTTT	CASSGHNNSPLHF
TRBV7-9	few	TRBD1	TRBJ1-4	TGTGCCAGCAGCTTAGGGGACAGGGGTTATGAAAAACTGTTTTTT	CASSLGDRGYEKLFF
TRBV27	few	.	TRBJ2-1	TGTGCCAGCAGCAACCTTGGCCGGGGTCCGTCCTACAATGAGCAGTTCTTC	CASSNLGRGPSYNEQFF
TRBV6-1	.	.	TRBJ1-1	TGTGCCAGCAGGGCCGGACTGTCGAACACTGAAGCTTTCTTT	CASRAGLSNTEAFF
TRBV28	many	.	TRBJ1-2	TGTGCCAGCAGTTTGGCCGGGGGGGCTGGCTATGGCTACACCTTC	CASSLAGGAGYGYTF
TRBV20-1	.	.	TRBJ2-4	TGCAGTGCCGAAGGATCGAACATTCAGTACTTC	CSAEGSNIQYF
TRBV30	many	.	TRBJ2-1	TGTGCCTGGAGTCCTTCAGGGGAACATGAGCAGTTCTTC	CAWSPSGEHEQFF
TRBV5-1	.	.	TRBJ2-7	TGCGCCAGCAGCCCGGGACATTTGCCCGAGCAGTACTTC	CASSPGHLPEQYF
TRBV9	.	TRBD2	TRBJ2-7	TGTGCCAGCAGCCCCGCCGCGGGGGGCGAGCAGTACTTC	CASSPAAGGEQYF